This is a list of T cell receptor beta chains from one sample in a study of blood T cell repertoires in COVID-19. The data were produced by immunoSEQ multiplex PCR, yet TCRdb's version contains in-frame clones alone and is incomplete. The sample has about 240,000 clones, roughly 83% seen once. Sequencing was done on a sample of peripheral blood. Source of these receptors: a man at least 80 years old with acute or convalescent COVID-19. CDR3s include the opening cysteine and the closing phenylalanine or tryptophan. Each record gives: clone size, CDR3 length, D gene, J gene, V gene, CDR3 DNA, CDR3 protein. A D gene is named only where the DNA matches it firmly. Size tells how often a clone was seen (once, few, many) or the class of an expanded clone, and some rows leave it out.

NA 13 NA TRBJ1-1 TRBV19 TGTGCCAGTAGTTACAGGGTACCCACTGAAGCTTTCTTT CASSYRVPTEAFF
NA 15 NA TRBJ1-2 TRBV11-2 TGTGCCAGCAGCGGGAGGGGCAGGCTTGGTGGAGGCTACACCTTC CASSGRGRLGGGYTF
NA 12 NA TRBJ2-7 TRBV14 TGTGCCAGCAGCCAAGGCGGCTACGAGCAGTACTTC CASSQGGYEQYF
NA 20 TRBD1 TRBJ1-5 TRBV18 TGTGCCAGCTCACCGGGGATGGCAGGGGGTTTGGAAAAGAGCAATCAGCCCCAGCATTTT CASSPGMAGGLEKSNQPQHF
NA 13 NA TRBJ1-6 TRBV12-3/TRBV12-4 TGTGCCAGCTCCCCCGTAAGGGAGTCACCCCTCCACTTT CASSPVRESPLHF
NA 12 NA TRBJ1-6 TRBV3-1/TRBV3-2 TGTGCCAGCAGCCAACTAAATTCACCCCTCCACTTT CASSQLNSPLHF
NA 15 TRBD1 TRBJ2-3 TRBV10-3 TGTGCCATCAGTGGGGACAGGGGAGGCGCAGATACGCAGTATTTT CAISGDRGGADTQYF
once 13 NA TRBJ1-1 TRBV9 TGTGCCAGCAGCGCCGGGTCAAACACTGAAGCTTTCTTT CASSAGSNTEAFF
NA 15 NA TRBJ1-5 TRBV28 TGTGCCAGCAGGGATGACAGCCATAGCAATCAGCCCCAGCATTTT CASRDDSHSNQPQHF
NA 14 TRBD1 TRBJ1-4 TRBV9 TGTGCCAGCAGCGTGGACAGGGCTAATGAAAAACTGTTTTTT CASSVDRANEKLFF